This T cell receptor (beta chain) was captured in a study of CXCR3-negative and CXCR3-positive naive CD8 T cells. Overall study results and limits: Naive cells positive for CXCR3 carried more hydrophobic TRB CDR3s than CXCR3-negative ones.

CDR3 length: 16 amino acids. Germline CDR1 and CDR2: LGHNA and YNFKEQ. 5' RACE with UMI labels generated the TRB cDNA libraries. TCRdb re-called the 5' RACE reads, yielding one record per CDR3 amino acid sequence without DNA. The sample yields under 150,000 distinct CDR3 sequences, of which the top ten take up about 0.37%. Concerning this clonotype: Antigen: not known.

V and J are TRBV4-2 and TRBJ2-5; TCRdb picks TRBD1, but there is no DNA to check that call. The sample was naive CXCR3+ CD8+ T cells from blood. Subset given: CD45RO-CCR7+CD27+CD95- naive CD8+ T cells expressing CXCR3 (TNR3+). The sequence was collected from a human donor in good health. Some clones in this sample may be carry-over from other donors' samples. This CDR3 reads CASSQGPGQGKETQYF.